One and the same sample provided the 26 T cell receptor beta chains below, sequenced in a study of PD-L1 blockade in urothelial cancer. Sequencing was performed with immunoSEQ multiplex PCR; in TCRdb, only in-frame clones are kept and a portion is missing. The sample records about 95,000 clones, about nine tenths being singletons. As for time point: pretreatment peripheral blood. Here the sequenced sample was PBMCs, taken around atezolizumab (anti-PD-L1) treatment. The receptors stem from a man aged 60 to 69 with urothelial cancer.

The chain is built from TRBV5-1 and TRBJ2-1; no clear D. V dropped 0 bases and J dropped 8 bases, with 6 bases sitting between them. The CDR3 sequence is 12 residues long. The V gene's germline CDR1 is SGHRS and CDR2 YFSETQ. CDR3 region: CASSLGVDEQFF. The DNA for the CDR3 is TGCGCCAGCAGCTTGGGAGTCGATGAGCAGTTCTTC. The complete variable domain, with remaining parts taken from reference TRBV5-1 and TRBJ2-1, reads KAGVTQTPRYLIKTRGQQVTLSCSPISGHRSVSWYQQTPGQGLQFLFEYFSETQRNKGNFPGRFSGRQFSNSRSEMNVSTLELGDSALYLCASSLGVDEQFFGPGTRLTVL.

The chain links TRBV6-4 to TRBJ2-7; TRBD1 matches at 8 bases. The germline V gene encodes CDR1 MRHNA and CDR2 SNTAGT. Trimming cost V 7 bases and J 2 bases; bases outside gene matches: 7. The CDR3 has 14 residues. The CDR3 loop reads CASTPTGEAYEQYF. CDR3 sequence (DNA): TGTGCCAGCACCCCGACAGGGGAAGCCTACGAGCAGTACTTC.

The rearrangement uses TRBV11-3 and TRBJ2-5; perhaps TRBD1 as D (6 bases). CDR3 length equals 13 residues. Germline loops: CDR1 SGHNT, CDR2 YENEEA. Trimming removed 3 bases from V and 5 bases from J, with 10 bases in between. The CDR3, as DNA: TGTGCCAGCAGCTTCCCAGGGGTGGAGACCCAGTACTTC. Its protein product is CASSFPGVETQYF.

The chain joins TRBV7-8 to TRBJ2-1; maybe TRBD2 (6 bases). The germline CDR1 and CDR2 sequences are SGHVS and FQNEAQ. The CDR3 loop spans 15 amino acids. Deletions cut 5 bases from V and 6 bases from J, with 17 bases between. CDR3 in DNA: TGTGCCAGCAGCAAAAACGGAGGGCCCCTCAATGAGCAGTTCTTC. Residues: CASSKNGGPLNEQFF.

This clone was counted only a few times. The chain combines TRBV18 with TRBJ2-2; a possible D gene is TRBD2 (6 bases). CDR1 KGHSH and CDR2 LQKENI come from the germline V gene. V was shortened by 5 bases and J by 4 bases, with 23 bases between the two germline ends. This CDR3 comprises 18 residues. The CDR3: CASSTSTTSLGGTGELFF. The DNA of the CDR3 is TGTGCCAGCTCAACCTCAACGACTAGTTTGGGCGGCACCGGGGAGCTGTTTTTT.

The chain uses TRBV6-1 and TRBJ1-1; 9 nucleotides match TRBD1. Germline V CDR1 and CDR2: MNHNS, SASEGT. CDR3 length equals 15 residues. V was clipped by 7 bases and J by 6 bases; unmatched bases: 12. The CDR3 region is CASINRDRVVAEAFF. CDR3 nucleotide sequence: TGTGCCAGCATTAACCGGGACAGGGTCGTCGCTGAAGCTTTCTTT.

The chain combines TRBV7-2 with TRBJ1-1, with D perhaps TRBD1 (6 bases). The CDR3 spans 13 residues. Looked up from germline, CDR1 is SGHTA and CDR2 is FQGNSA. Trimming stripped 5 bases from V and 4 bases from J, with 11 bases between. As DNA, the CDR3 is TGTGCCAGCAGCCACGACAGGTTCACTGAAGCTTTCTTT. Translating it yields CASSHDRFTEAFF.

This clone was seen more than once but under ten times. J is TRBJ2-5 and V is TRBV5-1, with TRBD1 matching 7 bases. Trimming at V came to 0 bases and at J to 5 bases, leaving 7 bases not matched to a gene. Germline CDR1 and CDR2: SGHRS and YFSETQ. The CDR3 length is 15 residues. The CDR3 protein is CASSLAGTEKETQYF. In DNA form, the CDR3 reads TGCGCCAGCAGCTTGGCCGGGACAGAGAAGGAGACCCAGTACTTC. Together with reference TRBV5-1 and TRBJ2-5, the CDR3 gives the full variable domain: KAGVTQTPRYLIKTRGQQVTLSCSPISGHRSVSWYQQTPGQGLQFLFEYFSETQRNKGNFPGRFSGRQFSNSRSEMNVSTLELGDSALYLCASSLAGTEKETQYFGPGTRLLVL.

The chain employs TRBV19 and TRBJ2-1, with a weak D call TRBD1 (6 bases). This CDR3 comprises 15 residues. Trimming stripped 1 base from V and 8 bases from J, with 15 bases between. Germline lookup yields CDR1 LNHDA and CDR2 SQIVND (reference sequence). CDR3 sequence reads: CASSIAGQVLDEQFF. CDR3 nucleotide sequence: TGTGCCAGTAGTATAGCGGGACAAGTCTTGGATGAGCAGTTCTTC.

The chain joins TRBV6-4 to TRBJ1-5; 8 nucleotides align to TRBD1. The germline V gene has CDR1 MRHNA and CDR2 SNTAGT. CDR3 length equals 16 residues. The ends lost 3 bases at V and 2 bases at J; junction bases unmatched: 6. This chain's CDR3 is CASSEQGGRGNQPQHF. The CDR3 DNA reads TGTGCCAGCAGTGAACAGGGGGGAAGGGGCAATCAGCCCCAGCATTTT.

This clone showed up just once. Germline and junction disagree at one end, which may indicate a read error. This chain joins TRBV18 and TRBJ2-5; D is perhaps TRBD2 (6 bases). Germline V gives CDR1 KGHSH, CDR2 LQKENI. The CDR3 runs to 16 residues. The CDR3 is CASSPEGQGLREAQYF. DNA of the CDR3: TGTGCCAGCTCACCGGAGGGGCAGGGCCTAAGAGAGGCCCAGTACTTC.

About this clone: At one end the junction does not follow the germline gene, possibly because of a read error. The CDR3 nucleotides read TGTGCTAGCAGCCCCTCCCCGGGAGTGGTCTACGAGCAGTACTTC. It translates to CASSPSPGVVYEQYF. V and J are TRBV7-7 and TRBJ2-7; D is possibly TRBD2 (6 bases). The CDR3 covers 15 residues. Germline-derived CDR1 and CDR2 are SSHAT and FNYEAQ (reference sequence).

The genes are TRBV5-5 and TRBJ1-2; a weak D match, TRBD1 (6 bases). Germline values: CDR1 SGHKS, CDR2 YYEKEE (reference sequence). The CDR3 length is 14 residues. V was trimmed by 4 bases and J by 7 bases, leaving 17 bases between them. The CDR3 reads CASSGTGTPPGYTF. The CDR3 DNA follows: TGTGCCAGCAGCGGAACCGGGACACCTCCTGGCTACACCTTC.

The rearrangement joins TRBV5-4 to TRBJ2-7; TRBD1 might be the D (6 bases). V lost 6 bases to trimming and J lost 5 bases, with 21 bases between them. Germline V gives CDR1 SGHNT, CDR2 YYREEE (reference sequence). This CDR3 is 15 amino acids long. Here the CDR3 reads CASTNEGPQGNEQYF. The CDR3, as DNA: TGTGCCAGCACCAATGAGGGGCCCCAGGGGAACGAGCAGTACTTC.

This chain joins TRBV7-9 and TRBJ2-7; TRBD1 aligns across 7 bases. This CDR3 spans 15 amino acids. V lost 5 bases, J lost 0 bases, and 7 bases stayed unmatched. From germline, CDR1 is SEHNR and CDR2 FQNEAQ (reference sequence). This chain's CDR3 is CASSQNRGASYEQYF. CDR3 DNA: TGTGCCAGCAGCCAAAACAGGGGCGCCTCCTACGAGCAGTACTTC.

The chain uses TRBV6-1 and TRBJ2-7; the match to TRBD1 covers 8 bases. The CDR3 is 12 amino acids. J gave up 2 bases and V 6 bases, and 0 bases lay outside the gene matches. Germline V lookup: CDR1 MNHNS, CDR2 SASEGT. As DNA, the CDR3 is TGTGCCAGCAGGGACAGGGCCTACGAGCAGTACTTC. The encoded protein is CASRDRAYEQYF.

V usage is TRBV7-6 and J usage is TRBJ2-5; TRBD1 matches at 7 bases. CDR3 length: 15 residues. Germline CDR1 is SGHVS and CDR2 is FNYEAQ. J was trimmed by 4 bases and V by 0 bases; bases with no gene match: 5. The CDR3 DNA reads TGTGCCAGCAGCTTAGCAGGGGGCGAAGGAGAGACCCAGTACTTC. Protein: CASSLAGGEGETQYF.

The chain has TRBV6-5 and TRBJ2-1; 8 positions agree with TRBD2. The junction had 6 bases not matched to a gene; V was cut back by 4 bases and J by 1 base. Germline CDR1 is MNHEY and CDR2 is SVGAGI. This CDR3 region has 16 residues. CDR3 in DNA: TGTGCCAGCAGTTCCCCGGGGGGGGAGTCCTACAATGAGCAGTTCTTC. Its protein product is CASSSPGGESYNEQFF.

J is TRBJ1-3 and V is TRBV5-6; no reliable D call. V was pared by 4 bases and J by 2 bases, with 7 bases between. CDR3 size: 13 residues. Per the germline V gene, CDR1 is SGHDT and CDR2 is YYEEEE. The CDR3 DNA follows: TGTGCCAGCAGCCCCTCCGCTGGAAACACCATATATTTT. This sequence encodes CASSPSAGNTIYF.

CDR3 protein: CASSVGTPGGEKLFF. The CDR3 region has the DNA TGTGCCAGCAGTGTCGGGACACCTGGGGGTGAAAAACTGTTTTTT. The chain has TRBV6-1 and TRBJ1-4, with a possible D match to TRBD1 (6 bases). Trimming stripped 4 bases from V and 7 bases from J, with 16 bases between. This CDR3 is built from 15 residues. In germline, CDR1 is MNHNS, CDR2 SASEGT.

The rearrangement joins TRBV2 to TRBJ1-1, with 7 bases identical to TRBD1. Germline trimming cut 5 bases from V and 3 bases from J; bases unmatched to any gene: 3. Per germline, CDR1 SNHLY and CDR2 FYNNEI. The CDR3 is 13 residues long. CDR3: CASSYDRDTEAFF. The CDR3 DNA follows: TGTGCCAGCAGTTATGACAGGGACACTGAAGCTTTCTTT.

The chain has TRBV5-1 and TRBJ2-5; 8 bases fit TRBD1. Germline CDR1 reads SGHRS; CDR2 reads YFSETQ. This CDR3 is 16 amino acids long. J lost 4 bases, V lost 3 bases, and 11 bases had no gene match. In DNA form, the CDR3 reads TGCGCCAGCAGCTCAGCAAGGACAGGGATGAGAGAGACCCAGTACTTC. It is translated as CASSSARTGMRETQYF.

The rearrangement links TRBV7-2 to TRBJ1-6; perhaps TRBD1 as D (6 bases). V lost 4 bases and J lost 0, with 10 bases in between. Germline CDR1 and CDR2: SGHTA and FQGNSA. The CDR3 is 16 amino acids. CDR3 nucleotides: TGTGCCAGCAGCTCTACAGGGAGCTCCTATAATTCACCCCTCCACTTT. Its translation is CASSSTGSSYNSPLHF.

J is TRBJ2-3 and V is TRBV29-1, with D possibly matching TRBD2 (7 bases). The ends were cut back, 7 bases at V and 4 bases at J, with 21 bases in the middle. Germline V CDR1 and CDR2: SQVTM, ANQGSEA. CDR3 length: 15 amino acids. CDR3 residues: CSGQGGEGRADTQYF. The CDR3 DNA reads as TGCAGCGGTCAAGGGGGGGAGGGCCGTGCAGATACGCAGTATTTT.

The chain combines TRBV19 with TRBJ1-6; 7 bases are a match to TRBD1. The length of the CDR3 is 15 residues. Per germline, CDR1 LNHDA and CDR2 SQIVND (reference sequence). With V trimmed by 7 bases and J by 7 bases, 10 bases remained unmatched. The CDR3 DNA follows: TGTGCCAGTAAATCACAGGGGAATCGGAATTCACCCCTCCACTTT. This sequence encodes CASKSQGNRNSPLHF. Full variable domain (rest looked up from reference TRBV19 and TRBJ1-6): DGGITQSPKYLFRKEGQNVTLSCEQNLNHDAMYWYRQDPGQGLRLIYYSQIVNDFQKGDIAEGYSVSREKKESFPLTVTSAQKNPTAFYLCASKSQGNRNSPLHFGNGTRLTVT.

This clone turned up a few times. This chain links TRBV15 with TRBJ1-5, with D hard to call. The germline gives CDR1 LNHNV, CDR2 YYDKDF (reference sequence). V shed 4 bases and J shed 4 bases, with 8 bases lying between them. The CDR3 runs to 13 residues. The CDR3 loop is CATSMMTNQPQHF. The CDR3 DNA sequence: TGTGCCACCAGCATGATGACAAATCAGCCCCAGCATTTT.